This TCR beta chain appears in the sequencing data of a study of shared clonotypes between healthy human individuals. The V end was cut by 6 bases, the J end by 4 bases, with 13 bases between. Looked up from germline, CDR1 is MNHEY and CDR2 is SMNVEV (reference sequence). This CDR3 comprises 14 residues. Regarding the study as a whole: Clonotypes which were not shared had lower generation probabilities than clonotypes that all four donors shared. Of the naive CD4 clonotypes, approximately 5% were shared across a handful of donors.

Terminally differentiated effector memory CD45RA+ cells were excluded from the naive CD8 cells, which were CD45RO-negative and positively selected for CCR7. The repertoire was sequenced with immunoSEQ multiplex PCR; TCRdb's copy has only in-frame clones and lacks some. The sample has under 1 million clones; approximately 97% are singletons. Note on this clone: Its matching antigen is unknown.

Material: naive CD8+ T cells sorted from blood. The TCR was taken from a man aged 30-40 years in good health. This chain links TRBV27 with TRBJ1-5, with a weak D call TRBD1 (5 bases). CDR3 coding DNA: TGTGCCAGCAGCCCTGGGACGTTGAATCAGCCCCAGCATTTT. This sequence encodes CASSPGTLNQPQHF.